This T cell receptor (beta chain) was observed in a study of T-cell memory formation after mild COVID-19. TCRdb redid the calling of the 5' RACE reads with MiXCR, one entry per CDR3 protein. Among under 300,000 distinct CDR3 sequences listed, over 15% were seen once. Germline V gene data show CDR1 as SGHRS and CDR2 as YFSETQ. V shed 4 bases and J 0 bases; nucleotides not matched to a gene: 3. The CDR3 loop spans 15 amino acids. V usage is TRBV5-1 and J usage is TRBJ2-3; TRBD2 matches at 9 bases. The receptor was derived from a man aged 18 to 30 who had mild COVID-19 (a few samples of this study predate the infection). Cell type and time point are not known. Input material: PBMCs or a T cell subset sorted from them (not recorded which). The CDR3 loop reads CASSVAGVSTDTQYF. As DNA, the CDR3 is TGCGCCAGCAGCGTAGCGGGGGTAAGCACAGATACGCAGTATTTT.